This T cell receptor beta chain was recovered during a study of T-cell memory formation after mild COVID-19. Turning to the study itself: Among the donors, TCR clusters were largely specific to each donor.

Overall study findings and caveats: Specificity for SARS-CoV-2 was not confirmed among the second-wave clones peaking on day 37. Clones shrinking from day 15 to 85 showed even CD4/CD8 mixes; later expanders tilted CD4+. Some clones that responded turned up in pre-infection memory, which suggests that cross-reactive memory joined in.

A few counts support this clonotype. Its cognate antigen is unknown. The CDR3 contains 15 residues. V gave up 3 bases and J gave up 3 bases, with 15 bases separating them. Germline V gene data show CDR1 as SGHRS and CDR2 as YFSETQ. One entry per CDR3 protein results from TCRdb running MiXCR on the 5' RACE reads. The sample comprises around 180,000 distinct CDR3 sequences, more than 15% of which are singletons, and about 2% rests with the top ten. The clonotype was recovered from an adult woman who had mild COVID-19 (a few samples of this study predate the infection). Cell type and time point are not known. V and J are TRBV5-1 and TRBJ1-2; D possibly corresponds to TRBD1 (6 bases). Sequenced sample: PBMCs or a T cell subset sorted from them (not recorded which). The CDR3 region has the DNA TGCGCCAGCAGCTCCTACCCCGGACAGCACTATGGCTACACCTTC. As protein: CASSSYPGQHYGYTF.